The T cell receptor (beta chain) under discussion was sequenced for a study of monozygotic twins with inflammatory bowel disease. Per sample, reverse transcription was split into eight reactions. Following a re-call of the 5' RACE reads, TCRdb has one entry per CDR3 protein and lacks DNA. The sample data list 330,000 or so distinct CDR3 sequences. The germline V gene has CDR1 MNHEY and CDR2 SVGEGT. There are 17 residues in the CDR3. The chain links TRBV6-2 or TRBV6-3 to TRBJ2-1; TCRdb selects TRBD2, and the lack of DNA leaves this call unchecked. Material for sequencing was blood. The TCR sequence derives from a human donor with ulcerative colitis or Crohn's disease, or a healthy co-twin of an affected twin (not recorded which). The CDR3 loop reads CASSYRTSGGGSYEQFF.